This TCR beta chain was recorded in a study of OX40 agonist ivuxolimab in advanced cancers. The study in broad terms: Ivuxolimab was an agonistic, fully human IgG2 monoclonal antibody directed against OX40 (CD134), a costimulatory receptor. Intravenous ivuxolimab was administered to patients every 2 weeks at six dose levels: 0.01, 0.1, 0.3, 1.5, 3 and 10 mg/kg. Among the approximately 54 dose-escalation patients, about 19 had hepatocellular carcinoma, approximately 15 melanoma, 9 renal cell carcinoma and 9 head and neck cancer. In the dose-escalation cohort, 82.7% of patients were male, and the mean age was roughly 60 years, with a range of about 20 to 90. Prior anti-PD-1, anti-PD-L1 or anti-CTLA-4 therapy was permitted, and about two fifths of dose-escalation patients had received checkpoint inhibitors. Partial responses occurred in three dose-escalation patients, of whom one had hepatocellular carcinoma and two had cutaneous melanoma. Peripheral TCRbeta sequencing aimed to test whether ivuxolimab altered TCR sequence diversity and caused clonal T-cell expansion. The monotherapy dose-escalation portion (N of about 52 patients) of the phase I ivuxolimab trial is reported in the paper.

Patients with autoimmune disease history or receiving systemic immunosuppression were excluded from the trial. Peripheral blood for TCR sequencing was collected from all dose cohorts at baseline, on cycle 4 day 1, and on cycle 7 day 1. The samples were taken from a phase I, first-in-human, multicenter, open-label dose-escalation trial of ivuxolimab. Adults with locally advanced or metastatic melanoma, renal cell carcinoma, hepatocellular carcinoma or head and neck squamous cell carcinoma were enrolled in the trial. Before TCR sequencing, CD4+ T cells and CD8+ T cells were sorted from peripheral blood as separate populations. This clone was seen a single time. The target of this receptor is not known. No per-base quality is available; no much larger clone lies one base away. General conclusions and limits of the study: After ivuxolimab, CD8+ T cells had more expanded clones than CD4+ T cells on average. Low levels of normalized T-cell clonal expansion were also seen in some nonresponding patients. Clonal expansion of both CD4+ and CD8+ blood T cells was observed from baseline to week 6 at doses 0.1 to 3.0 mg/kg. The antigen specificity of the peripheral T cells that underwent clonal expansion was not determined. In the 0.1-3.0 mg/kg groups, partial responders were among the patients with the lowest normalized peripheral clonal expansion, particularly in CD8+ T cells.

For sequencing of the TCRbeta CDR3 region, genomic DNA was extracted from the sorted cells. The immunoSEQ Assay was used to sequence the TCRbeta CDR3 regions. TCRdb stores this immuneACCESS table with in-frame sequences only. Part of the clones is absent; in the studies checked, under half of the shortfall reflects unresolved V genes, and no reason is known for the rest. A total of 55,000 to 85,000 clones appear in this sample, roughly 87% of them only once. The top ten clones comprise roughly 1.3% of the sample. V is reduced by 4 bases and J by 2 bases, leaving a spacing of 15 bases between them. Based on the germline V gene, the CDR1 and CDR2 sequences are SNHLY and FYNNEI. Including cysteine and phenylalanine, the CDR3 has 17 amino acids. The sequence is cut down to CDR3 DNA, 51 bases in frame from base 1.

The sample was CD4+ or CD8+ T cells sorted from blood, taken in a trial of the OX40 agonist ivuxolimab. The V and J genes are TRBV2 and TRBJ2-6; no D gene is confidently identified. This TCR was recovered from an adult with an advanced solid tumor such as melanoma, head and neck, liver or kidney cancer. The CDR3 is CASSARTFAAGANVLTF. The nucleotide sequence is TGTGCCAGCAGTGCTAGGACCTTCGCGGCTGGGGCCAACGTCCTGACTTTC.